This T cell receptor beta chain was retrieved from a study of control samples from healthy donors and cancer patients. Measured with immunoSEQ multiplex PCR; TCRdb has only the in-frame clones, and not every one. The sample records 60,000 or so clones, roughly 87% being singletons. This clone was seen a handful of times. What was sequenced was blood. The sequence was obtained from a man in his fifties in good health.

Here the CDR3 DNA reads TGTGCCAGCAGCCGCCTACTAGCGGGCCGACCCCCAAGCTACGAGCAGTACTTC. Translating gives CASSRLLAGRPPSYEQYF. The rearrangement joins TRBV3-1 (or the pseudogene TRBV3-2) to TRBJ2-7, with 9 positions matching TRBD2. With 4 bases clipped from V and 3 bases from J, the junction kept 16 bases outside the gene matches. CDR1 and CDR2 (germline): LGHDT, YNNKEL (reference sequence). CDR3 length equals 18 residues.